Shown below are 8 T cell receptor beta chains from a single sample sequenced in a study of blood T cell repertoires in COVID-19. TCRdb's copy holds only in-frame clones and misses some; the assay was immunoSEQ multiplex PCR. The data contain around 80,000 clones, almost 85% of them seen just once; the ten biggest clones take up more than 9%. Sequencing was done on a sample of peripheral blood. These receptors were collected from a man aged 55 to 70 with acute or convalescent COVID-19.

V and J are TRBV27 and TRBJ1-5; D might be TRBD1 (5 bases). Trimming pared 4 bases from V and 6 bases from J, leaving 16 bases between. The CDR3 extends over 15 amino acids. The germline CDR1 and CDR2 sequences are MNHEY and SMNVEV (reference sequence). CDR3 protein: CASSSRSGGTQPQHF. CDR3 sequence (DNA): TGTGCCAGCAGTTCCCGGTCGGGGGGTACTCAGCCCCAGCATTTT.

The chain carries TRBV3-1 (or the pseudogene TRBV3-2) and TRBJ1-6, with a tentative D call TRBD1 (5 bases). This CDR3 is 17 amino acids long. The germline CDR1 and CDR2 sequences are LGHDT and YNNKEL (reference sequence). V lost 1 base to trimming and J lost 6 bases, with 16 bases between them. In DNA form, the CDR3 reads TGTGCCAGCAGCCAAGGTTTGGCAGGGAACCGTAATTCACCCCTCCACTTT. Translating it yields CASSQGLAGNRNSPLHF.

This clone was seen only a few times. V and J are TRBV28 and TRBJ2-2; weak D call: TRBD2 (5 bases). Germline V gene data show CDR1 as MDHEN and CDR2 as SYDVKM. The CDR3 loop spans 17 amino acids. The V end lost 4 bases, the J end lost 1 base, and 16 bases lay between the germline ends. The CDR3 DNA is TGTGCCAGCAGTTCACTCTCCATGGGAGTGAACACCGGGGAGCTGTTTTTT. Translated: CASSSLSMGVNTGELFF.

DNA for the CDR3: TGTGCCAGCCTGCAGTCAGGGGCCAACGTCCTGACTTTC. Protein product: CASLQSGANVLTF. The chain employs TRBV14 and TRBJ2-6; D remains ambiguous. This CDR3 is 13 amino acids long. The ends were cut back, 8 bases at V and 4 bases at J, with 9 bases in the middle. Germline V gene data show CDR1 as SGHDN and CDR2 as FVKESK.

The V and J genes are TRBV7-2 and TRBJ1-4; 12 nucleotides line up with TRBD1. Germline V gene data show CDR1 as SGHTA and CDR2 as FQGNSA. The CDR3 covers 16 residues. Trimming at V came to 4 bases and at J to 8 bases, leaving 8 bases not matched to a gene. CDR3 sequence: CASSSPGQGAGEKLFF. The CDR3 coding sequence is TGTGCCAGCAGCTCGCCGGGACAGGGGGCGGGAGAAAAACTGTTTTTT. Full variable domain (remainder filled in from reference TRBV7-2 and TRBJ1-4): GAGVSQSPSNKVTEKGKDVELRCDPISGHTALYWYRQSLGQGLEFLIYFQGNSAPDKSGLPSDRFSAERTGGSVSTLTIQRTQQEDSAVYLCASSSPGQGAGEKLFFGSGTQLSVL.

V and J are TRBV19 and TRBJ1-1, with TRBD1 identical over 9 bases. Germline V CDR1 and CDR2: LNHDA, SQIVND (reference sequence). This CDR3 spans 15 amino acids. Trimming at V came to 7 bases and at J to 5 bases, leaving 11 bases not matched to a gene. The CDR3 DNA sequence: TGTGCCAGTACCAATTTAGGACAGGGGCGGACTGAAGCTTTCTTT. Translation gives CASTNLGQGRTEAFF.

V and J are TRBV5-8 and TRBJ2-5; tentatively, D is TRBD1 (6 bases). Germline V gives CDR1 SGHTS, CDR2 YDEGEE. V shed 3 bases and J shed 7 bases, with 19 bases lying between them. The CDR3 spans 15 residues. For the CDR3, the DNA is TGTGCCAGCAGCTCCTGGGGGCGTGGGGAGATGACCCAGTACTTC. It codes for CASSSWGRGEMTQYF.

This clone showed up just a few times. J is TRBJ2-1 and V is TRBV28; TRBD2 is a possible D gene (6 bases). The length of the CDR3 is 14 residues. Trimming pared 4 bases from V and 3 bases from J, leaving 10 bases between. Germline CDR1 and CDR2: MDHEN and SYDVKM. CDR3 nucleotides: TGTGCCAGCAGTTCCGGGGGTAGCTACAATGAGCAGTTCTTC. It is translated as CASSSGGSYNEQFF.